Detailed here is one TCR beta chain. Its target is unknown. The sample is drawn from a study of post-analysis software for immune sequencing data. Looking at the study overall: The cohort encompassed relapsing-remitting, secondary progressive and progressive-relapsing multiple sclerosis disease courses. The study, taken as a whole, reports: When the samples were clustered directly with F measure, those that had been prepared in the same batch showed strong co-clustering. Controls showed lower frequencies than patients for roughly five TRBV segments, and TRBV5-6, TRBV5-1 and TRBV20-1 were among these. Controls' normalized Chao1 diversity significantly exceeded that of multiple sclerosis patients.

Presence of unique molecular identifiers characterized the TCR beta cDNA libraries. It was from roughly 1.1 to 9.2 million T cells that approximately 500,000 cDNA molecules came. MiXCR was run by TCRdb on the PCR reads, yielding one entry per CDR3 protein. The profile shows hundreds of thousands of distinct CDR3 sequences, approximately 42% of them singletons. The CDR3 is 15 residues long. Trimming cost V 6 bases and J 3 bases, with 17 bases left between them. From germline, CDR1 is MNHEY and CDR2 SVGAGI. Sequenced sample: blood. The V and J genes are TRBV6-5 and TRBJ1-2; TRBD1 is a possible D gene (5 bases). The TCR originated in a girl aged 2-10 years with multiple sclerosis. CDR3: CASRFTIGQDYGYTF. DNA of the CDR3: TGTGCCAGCAGATTTACGATCGGACAAGACTATGGCTACACCTTC.